These 6 T cell receptor beta chains originate from one sample sequenced in a study of blood T cells in healthy people across ages. Through a sample-barcoded 5' primer and a J-beta primer mix, a second PCR was run for roughly 7 to 11 cycles. A single record per CDR3 protein comes from TCRdb applying MiXCR to the 5' RACE reads. Of around 940,000 distinct CDR3 sequences listed, roughly 51% were seen once; the top ten hold about a fifth. Sequencing was done on a sample of blood. These receptor sequences come from a woman aged 55-70 years in good health.

On this clonotype: The junction does not match germline at one end; this may be a read error. The chain uses TRBV29-1 and TRBJ1-4, with D unclear. The CDR3 runs 12 residues. From germline, CDR1 is SQVTM and CDR2 ANQGSEA. CDR3 sequence reads: CSVQAAGEKQFF. The CDR3 DNA follows: TGCAGCGTACAAGCGGCGGGTGAAAAACAGTTTTTT.

As concerns this clonotype: A much larger clone is a single base away; this may be a read error. This chain joins TRBV10-3 and TRBJ2-7; no reliable D call. Germline lookup yields CDR1 ENHRY and CDR2 SYGVKD. This CDR3 has 13 amino acids. Trimming pared 0 bases from V and 7 bases from J, leaving 10 bases between. DNA of the CDR3: TGTGCCATCAGTGAGTCAGAACACAGTGAGCAGTACTTC. It yields the protein CAISESEHSEQYF.

This clonotype was picked up many times. V and J are TRBV2 and TRBJ2-3; D is possibly TRBD1 or TRBD2 (5 bases each). CDR1 is SNHLY and CDR2 is FYNNEI in the germline V gene. The CDR3 loop spans 15 amino acids. With 8 bases removed from V and 0 bases from J, the gap between germline ends came to 15 bases. The DNA of the CDR3 is TGTGCCAGCGGACGGGACGGGCCGAGCACAGATACGCAGTATTTT. Its protein is CASGRDGPSTDTQYF.

This rearrangement joins TRBV5-5 to TRBJ2-4; D is uncertain. Germline V gives CDR1 SGHKS, CDR2 YYEKEE (reference sequence). The V end lost 1 base, the J end lost 0 bases, and 8 bases lay between the germline ends. This CDR3 is built from 15 residues. CDR3 nucleotide sequence: TGTGCCAGCAGCTTGTTGGAGAGAGCCAAAAACATTCAGTACTTC. Translated, it gives CASSLLERAKNIQYF.

CDR3 coding DNA: TGTGCCAGCAGCGCATACTCCGCGACCTACGAGCAGTACTTC. Translating gives CASSAYSATYEQYF. The chain links TRBV5-6 to TRBJ2-7; D unclear. With 4 bases removed from V and 2 bases from J, the gap between germline ends came to 13 bases. CDR1 is SGHDT and CDR2 is YYEEEE in the germline V gene. CDR3 length: 14 amino acids.

The V call is TRBV7-3, the J call TRBJ2-6; 7 bases are a match to TRBD2. Unmatched junction bases numbered 15, after V lost 4 bases and J lost 9 bases. The germline V gene has CDR1 SGHTA and CDR2 FQGTGA. The CDR3 covers 17 residues. The CDR3 coding sequence is TGTGCCAGCAGCTCCCAAGAGGGAGGGCCTTTTGGCAACGTCCTGACTTTC. It codes for CASSSQEGGPFGNVLTF. The full variable domain, its missing parts supplied by reference TRBV7-3 and TRBJ2-6, is GAGVSQTPSNKVTEKGKYVELRCDPISGHTALYWYRQSLGQGPEFLIYFQGTGAADDSGLPNDRFFAVRPEGSVSTLKIQRTERGDSAVYLCASSSQEGGPFGNVLTFGAGSRLTVL.